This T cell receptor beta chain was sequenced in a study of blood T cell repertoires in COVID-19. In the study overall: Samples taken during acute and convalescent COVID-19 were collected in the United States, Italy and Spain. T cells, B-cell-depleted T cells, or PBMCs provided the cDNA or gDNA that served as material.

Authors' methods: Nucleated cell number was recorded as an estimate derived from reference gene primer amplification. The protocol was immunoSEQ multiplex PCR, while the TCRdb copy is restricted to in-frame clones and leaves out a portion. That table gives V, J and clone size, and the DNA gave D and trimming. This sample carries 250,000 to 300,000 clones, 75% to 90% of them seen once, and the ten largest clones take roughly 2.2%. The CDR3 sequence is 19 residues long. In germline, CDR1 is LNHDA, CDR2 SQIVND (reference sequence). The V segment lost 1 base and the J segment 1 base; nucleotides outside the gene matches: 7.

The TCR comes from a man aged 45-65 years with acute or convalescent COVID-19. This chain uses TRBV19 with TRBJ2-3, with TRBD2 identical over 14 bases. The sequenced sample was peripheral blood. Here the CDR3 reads CASSIGGPGLAGGTDTQYF. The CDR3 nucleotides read TGTGCCAGTAGTATAGGAGGCCCGGGACTAGCGGGGGGCACAGATACGCAGTATTTT.